The 20 T cell receptor beta chains presented below share a single source sample, sequenced in a study of neoadjuvant anti-PD-1 for oral cavity cancer. Some clones are missing from TCRdb's copy, which holds only in-frame ones; the method was immunoSEQ multiplex PCR. The sample has roughly 68,000 clones, 86% seen once. Time point meaning: after neoadjuvant nivolumab, at surgical resection. Sequences were derived from PBMCs, sampled after nivolumab (anti-PD-1) treatment. Source of these receptors: a person between 40 and 85 years old with oral cavity squamous cell carcinoma.

This rearrangement joins TRBV29-1 to TRBJ1-3; D not certain. The CDR3 length is 13 residues. V lost 2 bases to trimming and J lost 3 bases, with 8 bases between them. Looked up from germline, CDR1 is SQVTM and CDR2 is ANQGSEA. The CDR3 loop reads CSVESALGNTIYF. CDR3 nucleotides: TGCAGCGTTGAATCGGCTCTTGGAAACACCATATATTTT.

This chain joins TRBV7-3 and TRBJ2-1, with 7 bases aligning to TRBD1. The CDR3 is made up of 16 amino acids. In germline, CDR1 is SGHTA, CDR2 FQGTGA. Trimming took 5 bases from V and 0 from J; bases not matched to a gene: 7. This chain's CDR3 is CASSPWTGSSYNEQFF. The DNA for the CDR3 is TGTGCCAGCAGCCCCTGGACAGGAAGCTCCTACAATGAGCAGTTCTTC.

The rearrangement uses TRBV6-6 and TRBJ2-7; D remains ambiguous. Germline V lookup: CDR1 MNHNY, CDR2 SVGAGI (reference sequence). Trimming stripped 4 bases from V and 2 bases from J, with 9 bases between. CDR3 length: 13 residues. The chain's CDR3 is CASSSGRTYEQYF. Here the CDR3 DNA reads TGTGCCAGCAGTTCGGGCAGAACCTACGAGCAGTACTTC.

The chain carries TRBV18 and TRBJ1-1; D call uncertain. Germline V gene data show CDR1 as KGHSH and CDR2 as LQKENI. CDR3 length: 14 residues. Trimming stripped 1 base from V and 8 bases from J, with 14 bases between. For the CDR3, the DNA is TGTGCCAGCTCACCACGGTCCGGGATAGTAGAAGCTTTCTTT. Residues: CASSPRSGIVEAFF. Full variable domain (outside the CDR3, taken from reference TRBV18 and TRBJ1-1): NAGVMQNPRHLVRRRGQEARLRCSPMKGHSHVYWYRQLPEEGLKFMVYLQKENIIDESGMPKERFSAEFPKEGPSILRIQQVVRGDSAAYFCASSPRSGIVEAFFGQGTRLTVV.

This chain connects TRBV4-1 to TRBJ2-4; D ambiguous. The germline V and J ends were trimmed by 1 base and 0 bases, with 16 bases remaining between them. The germline gives CDR1 MGHRA, CDR2 YSYEKL. The CDR3 consists of 18 residues. Here the CDR3 reads CASSQGRMPTLAKNIQYF. DNA of the CDR3: TGCGCCAGCAGCCAAGGTCGGATGCCCACTCTAGCCAAAAACATTCAGTACTTC.

The CDR3 protein is CASSPSFEQYF. The CDR3 coding sequence is TGTGCCAGCAGCCCTTCGTTTGAGCAGTACTTC. V gene TRBV16 combines with J gene TRBJ2-7; D is unresolved. CDR1 KGHSY and CDR2 FQNENV come from the germline V gene. V was cut by 4 bases and J by 7 bases, with 8 bases left in between. The CDR3 contains 11 residues.

The chain employs TRBV7-8 and TRBJ2-1, with D uncertain. V lost 1 base and J lost 5, with 9 bases in between. CDR3 length equals 14 residues. Germline CDR1 SGHVS, CDR2 FQNEAQ. The CDR3 is CASSLGVGNNEQFF. DNA for the CDR3: TGTGCCAGCAGCTTAGGGGTAGGAAACAATGAGCAGTTCTTC.

The chain is built from TRBV7-2 and TRBJ2-7; 11 nucleotides agree with TRBD2. The CDR3 sequence is 16 residues long. V trimming: 5 bases; J trimming: 4 bases; junction bases outside the gene matches: 10. The germline V gene has CDR1 SGHTA and CDR2 FQGNSA. The CDR3 bases are TGTGCCAGCAGCCCCGTACGACTAGCGGGAAGGTACGAGCAGTACTTC. It codes for CASSPVRLAGRYEQYF. The full variable domain, rest sourced from reference TRBV7-2 and TRBJ2-7, is GAGVSQSPSNKVTEKGKDVELRCDPISGHTALYWYRQSLGQGLEFLIYFQGNSAPDKSGLPSDRFSAERTGGSVSTLTIQRTQQEDSAVYLCASSPVRLAGRYEQYFGPGTRLTVT.

The chain couples TRBV5-1 to TRBJ2-3, with D unclear. Germline assignment: CDR1 SGHRS and CDR2 YFSETQ. This CDR3 is 14 amino acids long. The V gene lost 0 bases and the J gene lost 3 bases, with 8 bases spanning the gap. The CDR3 sequence: CASSLGEVTDTQYF. CDR3 bases: TGCGCCAGCAGCTTGGGAGAAGTTACAGATACGCAGTATTTT.

This clone was counted only a few times. V usage is TRBV6-4 and J usage is TRBJ2-2, with D maybe TRBD2 (6 bases). This CDR3 contains 15 residues. V was cut by 4 bases and J by 6 bases, with 15 bases left in between. The germline V gene encodes CDR1 MRHNA and CDR2 SNTAGT. The CDR3 nucleotides read TGTGCCAGCAGTGCAACGGGAGCGGTCCCCGGGGAGCTGTTTTTT. This codes for CASSATGAVPGELFF.

This clone was picked up one time. The chain uses TRBV7-6 and TRBJ2-7; perhaps D is TRBD1 or TRBD2 (5 bases each). The length of the CDR3 is 15 residues. CDR1 is SGHVS and CDR2 is FNYEAQ in the germline V gene. Deletions cut 2 bases from V and 6 bases from J, with 17 bases between. The CDR3 region is CASSLSAGDVGEQYF. CDR3 sequence (DNA): TGTGCCAGCAGCTTAAGTGCCGGGGACGTGGGCGAGCAGTACTTC. Using reference TRBV7-6 and TRBJ2-7 for the parts outside the CDR3, the full variable domain is GAGVSQSPRYKVTKRGQDVALRCDPISGHVSLYWYRQALGQGPEFLTYFNYEAQQDKSGLPNDRFSAERPEGSISTLTIQRTEQRDSAMYRCASSLSAGDVGEQYFGPGTRLTVT.

The chain carries TRBV6-1 and TRBJ2-1; no clear D gene. V lost 4 bases and J 6 bases, leaving 13 bases between the germline ends. The CDR3 extends over 14 amino acids. Per the germline V gene, CDR1 is MNHNS and CDR2 is SASEGT. The CDR3 nucleotides read TGTGCCAGCAGTGCCGGATCGCTGGGCAATGAGCAGTTCTTC. This encodes CASSAGSLGNEQFF.

This chain connects TRBV30 to TRBJ1-4, with a weak D call TRBD1 (5 bases). V gave up 1 base and J gave up 8 bases, with 14 bases separating them. This CDR3 has 14 residues. Germline V CDR1 and CDR2: GTSNPN, SVGIG (reference sequence). This chain's CDR3 is CAWSETGTDEKLFF. For the CDR3, the DNA is TGTGCCTGGAGTGAGACCGGGACGGACGAAAAACTGTTTTTT.

The CDR3 loop reads CASSLDMNTGELFF. The DNA of the CDR3 is TGCGCCAGCAGCTTGGACATGAACACCGGGGAGCTGTTTTTT. The chain links TRBV5-1 to TRBJ2-2; D is ambiguous. Trimming cost V 0 bases and J 1 base, with 4 bases left between them. Per the germline V gene, CDR1 is SGHRS and CDR2 is YFSETQ. The CDR3 has 14 amino acids.

The chain carries TRBV18 and TRBJ2-7; 11 bases fit TRBD2. CDR3 length: 15 amino acids. V lost 3 bases, J lost 2 bases, and 3 bases stayed unmatched. The germline CDR1 and CDR2 sequences are KGHSH and LQKENI. CDR3 loop: CASSPGLAETYEQYF. CDR3 in DNA: TGTGCCAGCTCACCGGGACTAGCGGAGACCTACGAGCAGTACTTC.

The V gene is TRBV6-1, the J gene TRBJ2-1; D is ambiguous. Germline assignment: CDR1 MNHNS and CDR2 SASEGT. The CDR3 runs 11 residues. Deletions cut 4 bases from V and 9 bases from J, with 7 bases between. CDR3 bases: TGTGCCAGCAGTGTTCAGCTTGAGCAGTTCTTC. Its translation: CASSVQLEQFF.

This clone came up a few times. V gene TRBV15 combines with J gene TRBJ2-2; weak D call: TRBD1 (6 bases). Germline CDR1 is LNHNV and CDR2 is YYDKDF (reference sequence). The CDR3 loop spans 14 amino acids. Trimming stripped 3 bases from V and 2 bases from J, with 7 bases between. CDR3 amino acids: CATSRGHNTGELFF. In DNA form, the CDR3 reads TGTGCCACCAGCAGGGGACACAACACCGGGGAGCTGTTTTTT.

This rearrangement joins TRBV4-1 to TRBJ2-7; D gene unclear. In germline, CDR1 is MGHRA, CDR2 YSYEKL. The CDR3 consists of 11 residues. Trimming took 2 bases from V and 5 from J, leaving 4 bases between them. CDR3 in amino acids: CASSQLNEQYF. The CDR3 DNA reads TGCGCCAGCAGCCAACTGAACGAGCAGTACTTC.

V is TRBV15 and J is TRBJ2-5, with 11 nucleotides matching TRBD2. The length of the CDR3 is 15 residues. V trimming: 5 bases; J trimming: 5 bases; junction bases outside the gene matches: 7. In germline, CDR1 is LNHNV, CDR2 YYDKDF (reference sequence). DNA for the CDR3: TGTGCCACCAGCGGCGGACTAGCGGGTTTCGAGACCCAGTACTTC. Translated: CATSGGLAGFETQYF.

The rearrangement links TRBV6-5 to TRBJ2-3, with TRBD1 as a possible D gene (6 bases). This CDR3 spans 12 amino acids. Trimming stripped 5 bases from V and 11 bases from J, with 14 bases between. Germline-derived CDR1 and CDR2 are MNHEY and SVGAGI. CDR3 sequence reads: CASSPTGVKQYF. Here the CDR3 DNA reads TGTGCCAGCAGTCCGACAGGAGTTAAGCAGTATTTT.